This T cell receptor beta chain was sequenced in a study of blood T cell repertoires in COVID-19. For the study at large: There were acute and convalescent COVID-19 samples, and they came from the United States, Italy and Spain. T cells, B-cell-depleted T cells, or PBMCs supplied cDNA or gDNA.

Original data processing: Amplification of reference gene primers provided the estimated nucleated cell counts. Measured with immunoSEQ multiplex PCR; TCRdb has only the in-frame clones, and not every one. V, J and clone size reflect that table, while D and trimming were determined from the DNA. This repertoire shows 140,000 or so clones, under 85% found once; its top ten account for over 8.5%. The V end was cut by 8 bases, the J end by 3 bases, with 10 bases between. The germline CDR1 and CDR2 sequences are SNHLY and FYNNEI. CDR3 length: 13 residues. The chain combines TRBV2 with TRBJ2-2, with D maybe TRBD2 (5 bases). This TCR was recovered from a man aged 45-65 years with active or convalescent COVID-19. What was sequenced was peripheral blood. CDR3 loop: CASGLADTGELFF. In nucleotides, the CDR3 is TGTGCCAGCGGCCTAGCTGACACCGGGGAGCTGTTTTTT. Full variable domain (remainder filled in from reference TRBV2 and TRBJ2-2): EPEVTQTPSHQVTQMGQEVILRCVPISNHLYFYWYRQILGQKVEFLVSFYNNEISEKSEIFDDQFSVERPDGSNFTLKIRSTKLEDSAMYFCASGLADTGELFFGEGSRLTVL.